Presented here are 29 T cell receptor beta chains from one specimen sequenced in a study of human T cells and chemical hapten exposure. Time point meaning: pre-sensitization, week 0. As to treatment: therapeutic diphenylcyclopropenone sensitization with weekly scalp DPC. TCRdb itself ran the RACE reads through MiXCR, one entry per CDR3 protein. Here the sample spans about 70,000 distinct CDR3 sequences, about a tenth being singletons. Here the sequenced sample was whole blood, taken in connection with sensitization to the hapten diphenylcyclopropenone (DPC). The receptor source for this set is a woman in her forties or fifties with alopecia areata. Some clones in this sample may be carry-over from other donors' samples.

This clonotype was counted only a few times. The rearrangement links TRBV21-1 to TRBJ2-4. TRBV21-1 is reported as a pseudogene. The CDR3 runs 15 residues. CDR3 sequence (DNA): TGTGCCACCAGTGCCCGACACTTAGCCAAAAACATTCAGTACTTC. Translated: CATSARHLAKNIQYF.

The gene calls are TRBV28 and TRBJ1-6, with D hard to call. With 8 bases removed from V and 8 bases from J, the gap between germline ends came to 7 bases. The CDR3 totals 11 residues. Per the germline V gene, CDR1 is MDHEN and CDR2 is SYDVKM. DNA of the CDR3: TGTGCCAGCTCCGCGTATTCACCCCTCCACTTT. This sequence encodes CASSAYSPLHF.

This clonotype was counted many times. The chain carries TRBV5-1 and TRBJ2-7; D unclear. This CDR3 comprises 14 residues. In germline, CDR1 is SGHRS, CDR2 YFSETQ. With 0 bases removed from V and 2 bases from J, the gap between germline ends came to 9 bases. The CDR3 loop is CASSLVSTPYEQYF. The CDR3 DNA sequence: TGCGCCAGCAGCTTGGTATCCACCCCCTACGAGCAGTACTTC.

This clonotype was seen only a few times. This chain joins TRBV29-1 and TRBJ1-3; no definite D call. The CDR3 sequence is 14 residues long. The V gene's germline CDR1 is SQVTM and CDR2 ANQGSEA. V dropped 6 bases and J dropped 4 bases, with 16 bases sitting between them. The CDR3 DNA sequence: TGCAGCGTCCGGACCCCGGTAGGCGGAAACACCATATATTTT. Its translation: CSVRTPVGGNTIYF.

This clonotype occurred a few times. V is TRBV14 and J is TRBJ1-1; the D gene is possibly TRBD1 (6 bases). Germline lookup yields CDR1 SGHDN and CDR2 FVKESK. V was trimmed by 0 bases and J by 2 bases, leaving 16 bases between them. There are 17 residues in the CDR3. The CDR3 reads CASSQDWVGRGNTEAFF. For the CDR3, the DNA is TGTGCCAGCAGCCAAGATTGGGTGGGCAGGGGTAACACTGAAGCTTTCTTT.

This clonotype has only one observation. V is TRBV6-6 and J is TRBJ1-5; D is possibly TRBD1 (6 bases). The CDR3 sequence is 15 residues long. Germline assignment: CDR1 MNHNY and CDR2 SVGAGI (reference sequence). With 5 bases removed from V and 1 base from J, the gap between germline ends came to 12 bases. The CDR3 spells CASSREGQSNQPQHF. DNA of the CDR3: TGTGCCAGCAGTCGAGAGGGACAAAGCAATCAGCCCCAGCATTTT.

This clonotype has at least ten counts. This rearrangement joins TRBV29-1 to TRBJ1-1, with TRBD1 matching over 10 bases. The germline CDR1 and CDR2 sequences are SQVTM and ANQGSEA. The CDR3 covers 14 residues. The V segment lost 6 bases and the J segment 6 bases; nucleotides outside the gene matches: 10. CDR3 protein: CSVADRGRRSEAFF. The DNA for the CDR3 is TGCAGCGTCGCTGACAGGGGGCGCAGGTCTGAAGCTTTCTTT.

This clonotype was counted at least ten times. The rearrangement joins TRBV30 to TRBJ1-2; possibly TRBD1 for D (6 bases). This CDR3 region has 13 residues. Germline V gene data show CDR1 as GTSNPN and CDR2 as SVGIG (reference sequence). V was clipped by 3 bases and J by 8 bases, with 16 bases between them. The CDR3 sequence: CAWRSQGPWGYTF. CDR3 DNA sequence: TGTGCCTGGAGGTCACAGGGCCCTTGGGGCTACACCTTC.

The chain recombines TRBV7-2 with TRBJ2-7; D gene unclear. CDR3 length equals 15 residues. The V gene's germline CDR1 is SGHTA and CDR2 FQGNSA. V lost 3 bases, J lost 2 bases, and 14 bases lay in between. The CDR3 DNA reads TGTGCCAGCAGCTTTGGATGGGTCAGCCCCTACGAGCAGTACTTC. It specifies CASSFGWVSPYEQYF.

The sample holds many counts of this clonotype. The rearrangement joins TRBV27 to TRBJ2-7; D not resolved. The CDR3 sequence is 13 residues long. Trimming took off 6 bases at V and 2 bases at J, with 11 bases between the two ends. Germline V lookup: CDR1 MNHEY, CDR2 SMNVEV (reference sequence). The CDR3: CASRSVGTYEQYF. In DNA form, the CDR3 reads TGTGCCAGCAGGTCAGTAGGAACCTACGAGCAGTACTTC.

CDR3 amino acids: CASSLDTRYGYTF. CDR3 bases: TGTGCCAGCAGCTTAGACACGAGATATGGCTACACCTTC. The J gene is TRBJ1-2, the V gene TRBV7-7, with D hard to call. Looked up from germline, CDR1 is SSHAT and CDR2 is FNYEAQ (reference sequence). The CDR3 extends over 13 amino acids. Trimming left V 1 base short and J 5 bases short, with 8 bases between.

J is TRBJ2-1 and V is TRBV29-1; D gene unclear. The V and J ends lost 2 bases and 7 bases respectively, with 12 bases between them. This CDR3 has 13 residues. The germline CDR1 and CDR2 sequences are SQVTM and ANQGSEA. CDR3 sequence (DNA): TGCAGCGTTGAACCCAATACGCTGAATGAGCAGTTCTTC. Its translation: CSVEPNTLNEQFF.

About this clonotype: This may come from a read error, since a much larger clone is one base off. The CDR3: CASSFYPAGGELSF. The CDR3 DNA reads TGTGCCAGCAGCTTTTATCCAGCAGGCGGGGAGCTGTCTTTT. J is TRBJ2-2 and V is TRBV7-8; D perhaps matches TRBD2 (6 bases). Looked up from germline, CDR1 is SGHVS and CDR2 is FQNEAQ. The CDR3 runs 14 residues.

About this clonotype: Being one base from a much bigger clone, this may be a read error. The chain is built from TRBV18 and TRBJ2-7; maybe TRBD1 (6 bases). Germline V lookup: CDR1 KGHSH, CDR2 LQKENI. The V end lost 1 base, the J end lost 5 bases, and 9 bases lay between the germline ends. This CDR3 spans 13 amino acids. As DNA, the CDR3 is TGTGCCAGCTCACCACAGGGGGTGGACGAGCAGTACTTC. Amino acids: CASSPQGVDEQYF. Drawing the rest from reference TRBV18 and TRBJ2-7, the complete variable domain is NAGVMQNPRHLVRRRGQEARLRCSPMKGHSHVYWYRQLPEEGLKFMVYLQKENIIDESGMPKERFSAEFPKEGPSILRIQQVVRGDSAAYFCASSPQGVDEQYFGPGTRLTVT.

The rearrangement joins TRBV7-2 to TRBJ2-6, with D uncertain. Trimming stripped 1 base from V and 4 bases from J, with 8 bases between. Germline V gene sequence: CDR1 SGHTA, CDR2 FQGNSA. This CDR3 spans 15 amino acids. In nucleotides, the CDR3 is TGTGCCAGCAGCTTAGTTCAGGCAGGGGCCAACGTCCTGACTTTC. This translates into CASSLVQAGANVLTF. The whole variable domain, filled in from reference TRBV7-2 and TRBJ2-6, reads GAGVSQSPSNKVTEKGKDVELRCDPISGHTALYWYRQSLGQGLEFLIYFQGNSAPDKSGLPSDRFSAERTGGSVSTLTIQRTQQEDSAVYLCASSLVQAGANVLTFGAGSRLTVL.

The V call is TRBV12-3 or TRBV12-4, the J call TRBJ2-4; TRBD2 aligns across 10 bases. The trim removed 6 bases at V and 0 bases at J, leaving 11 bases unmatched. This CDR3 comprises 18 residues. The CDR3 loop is CASRPGVAGGLAKNIQYF. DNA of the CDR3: TGTGCCAGCAGACCCGGGGTAGCGGGGGGTCTAGCCAAAAACATTCAGTACTTC.

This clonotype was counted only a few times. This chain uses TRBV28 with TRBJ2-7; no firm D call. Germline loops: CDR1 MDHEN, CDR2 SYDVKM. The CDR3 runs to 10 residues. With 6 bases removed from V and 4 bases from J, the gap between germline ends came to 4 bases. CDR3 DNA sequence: TGTGCCAGCAGGCAATACGAGCAGTACTTC. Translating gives CASRQYEQYF.

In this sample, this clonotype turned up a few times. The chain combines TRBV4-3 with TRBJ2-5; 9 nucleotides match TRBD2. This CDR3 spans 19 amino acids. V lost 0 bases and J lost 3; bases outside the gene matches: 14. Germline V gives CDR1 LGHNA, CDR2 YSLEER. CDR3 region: CASSQDHYRASGAEETQYF. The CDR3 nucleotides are TGCGCCAGCAGCCAAGATCATTATCGGGCTAGCGGGGCCGAAGAGACCCAGTACTTC.

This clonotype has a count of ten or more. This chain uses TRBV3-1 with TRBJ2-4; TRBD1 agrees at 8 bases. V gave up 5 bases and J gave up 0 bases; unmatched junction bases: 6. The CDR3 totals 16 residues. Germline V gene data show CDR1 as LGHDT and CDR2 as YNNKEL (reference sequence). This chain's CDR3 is CASSKARGQAKNIQYF. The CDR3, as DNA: TGTGCCAGCAGCAAAGCCAGGGGGCAAGCCAAAAACATTCAGTACTTC. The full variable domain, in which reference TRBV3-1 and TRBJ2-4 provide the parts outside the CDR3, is DTAVSQTPKYLVTQMGNDKSIKCEQNLGHDTMYWYKQDSKKFLKIMFSYNNKELIINETVPNRFSPKSPDKAHLNLHINSLELGDSAVYFCASSKARGQAKNIQYFGAGTRLSVL.

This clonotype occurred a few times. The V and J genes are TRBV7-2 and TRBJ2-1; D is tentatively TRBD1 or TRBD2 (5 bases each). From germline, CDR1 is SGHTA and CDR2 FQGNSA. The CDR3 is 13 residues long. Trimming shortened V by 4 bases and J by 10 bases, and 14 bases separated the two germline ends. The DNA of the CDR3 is TGTGCCAGCAGCTCGGGACGCTCAGGAGAGCAGTTCTTC. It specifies CASSSGRSGEQFF.

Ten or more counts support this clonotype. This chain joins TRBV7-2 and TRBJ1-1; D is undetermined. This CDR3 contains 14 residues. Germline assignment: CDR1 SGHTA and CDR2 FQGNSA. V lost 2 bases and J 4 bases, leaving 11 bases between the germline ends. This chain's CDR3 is CASSLSPSVTEAFF. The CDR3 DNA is TGTGCCAGCAGCTTATCGCCCTCCGTCACTGAAGCTTTCTTT.

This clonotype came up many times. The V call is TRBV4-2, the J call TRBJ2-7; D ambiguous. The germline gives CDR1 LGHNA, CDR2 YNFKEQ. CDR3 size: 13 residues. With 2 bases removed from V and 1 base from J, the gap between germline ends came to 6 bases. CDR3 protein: CASSQYSSYEQYF. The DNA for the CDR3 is TGTGCCAGCAGCCAATACAGTTCCTACGAGCAGTACTTC.

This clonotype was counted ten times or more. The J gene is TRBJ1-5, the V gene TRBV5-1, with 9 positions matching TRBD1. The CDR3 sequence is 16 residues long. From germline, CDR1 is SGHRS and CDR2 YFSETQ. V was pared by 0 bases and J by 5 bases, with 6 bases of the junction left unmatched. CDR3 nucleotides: TGCGCCAGCAGCTTGGCACCGGACAGGGGCGATCAGCCCCAGCATTTT. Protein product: CASSLAPDRGDQPQHF.

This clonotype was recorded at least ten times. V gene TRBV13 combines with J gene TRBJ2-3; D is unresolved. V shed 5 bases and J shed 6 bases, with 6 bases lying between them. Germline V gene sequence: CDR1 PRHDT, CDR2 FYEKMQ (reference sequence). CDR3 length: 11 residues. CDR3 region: CASSLRDTQYF. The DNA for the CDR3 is TGTGCCAGCAGCCTTCGCGATACGCAGTATTTT.

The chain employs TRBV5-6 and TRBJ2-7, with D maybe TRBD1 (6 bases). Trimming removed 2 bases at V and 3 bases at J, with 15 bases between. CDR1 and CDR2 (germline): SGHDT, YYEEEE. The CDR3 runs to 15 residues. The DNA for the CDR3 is TGTGCCAGCAGCTTCGAACAGGGACCCTTCTACGAGCAGTACTTC. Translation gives CASSFEQGPFYEQYF. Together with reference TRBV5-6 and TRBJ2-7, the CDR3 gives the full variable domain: DAGVTQSPTHLIKTRGQQVTLRCSPKSGHDTVSWYQQALGQGPQFIFQYYEEEERQRGNFPDRFSGHQFPNYSSELNVNALLLGDSALYLCASSFEQGPFYEQYFGPGTRLTVT.

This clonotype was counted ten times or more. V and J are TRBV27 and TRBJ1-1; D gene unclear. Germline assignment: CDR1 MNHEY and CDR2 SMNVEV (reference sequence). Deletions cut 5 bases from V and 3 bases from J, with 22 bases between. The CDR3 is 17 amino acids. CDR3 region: CASSPYKGIGVYTEAFF. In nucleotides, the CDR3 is TGTGCCAGCAGTCCCTACAAGGGAATTGGTGTGTACACTGAAGCTTTCTTT.

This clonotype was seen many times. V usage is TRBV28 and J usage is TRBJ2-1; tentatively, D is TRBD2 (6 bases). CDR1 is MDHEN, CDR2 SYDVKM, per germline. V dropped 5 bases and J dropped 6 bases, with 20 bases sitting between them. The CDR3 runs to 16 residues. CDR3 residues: CASSPGSGLSRNEQFF. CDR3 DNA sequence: TGTGCCAGCAGTCCCGGATCGGGACTTTCGCGCAATGAGCAGTTCTTC.

CDR3 region: CASRGGLLAGGPDTQYF. CDR3 DNA sequence: TGTGCCAGCAGAGGCGGGCTACTAGCGGGAGGCCCAGATACGCAGTATTTT. The chain couples TRBV28 to TRBJ2-3, with 12 nucleotides matching TRBD2. The CDR3 loop spans 17 amino acids. The germline V gene encodes CDR1 MDHEN and CDR2 SYDVKM. The V and J ends lost 6 bases and 4 bases, in that order; junction bases with no gene match: 11.

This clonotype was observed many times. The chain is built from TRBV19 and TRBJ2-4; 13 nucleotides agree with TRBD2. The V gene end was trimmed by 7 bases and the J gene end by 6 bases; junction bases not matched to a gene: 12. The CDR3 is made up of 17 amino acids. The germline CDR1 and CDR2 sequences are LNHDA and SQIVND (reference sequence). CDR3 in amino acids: CASTKTSGRTLGNIQYF. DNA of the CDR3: TGTGCCAGTACCAAGACTAGCGGGAGGACATTGGGAAACATTCAGTACTTC. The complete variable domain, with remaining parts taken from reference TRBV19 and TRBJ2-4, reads DGGITQSPKYLFRKEGQNVTLSCEQNLNHDAMYWYRQDPGQGLRLIYYSQIVNDFQKGDIAEGYSVSREKKESFPLTVTSAQKNPTAFYLCASTKTSGRTLGNIQYFGAGTRLSVL.